This is a list of T cell receptor beta chains from one sample in a study of blood T cell repertoires in COVID-19. Repertoires were generated with immunoSEQ multiplex PCR, while TCRdb's copy carries only in-frame clones and drops some. This repertoire shows about 40,000 clones, 82% found once; its top ten account for 4.2%. Material for sequencing was peripheral blood. The receptors were sampled from a woman aged 70-85 years with acute or convalescent COVID-19. Both conserved end residues are part of each CDR3. The D gene is left open where the match is weak. The size of a clone is reported for some rows only, either as once, few or many, or as a class for expanded clones.

>.|.|TRBJ1-1|TRBV5-1
CASSGAGGNTEAFF
TGCGCCAGCAGCGGGGCGGGGGGGAACACTGAAGCTTTCTTT
>.|.|TRBJ1-4|TRBV18
CASSPPSEKLFF
TGTGCCAGCTCACCACCTTCAGAAAAACTGTTTTTT
>TRBD2|.|TRBJ2-1|TRBV18
CASSHNSGSSYNEQFF
TGTGCCAGCTCACACAATAGCGGGAGCTCCTACAATGAGCAGTTCTTC
>.|.|TRBJ1-1|TRBV5-4
CASILDRNTEAFF
TGTGCCAGCATCTTGGACAGGAACACTGAAGCTTTCTTT
>.|.|TRBJ1-1|TRBV11-3
CASSLDSPEAFF
TGTGCCAGCAGCTTAGACAGTCCTGAAGCTTTCTTT
>.|.|TRBJ1-2|TRBV29-1
CSVAWGVGGYTF
TGCAGCGTTGCGTGGGGGGTAGGTGGCTACACCTTC
>TRBD1|.|TRBJ2-7|TRBV5-4
CASSPGTGSVNEQYF
TGTGCCAGCAGCCCCGGGACAGGGAGCGTCAACGAGCAGTACTTC
>.|.|TRBJ1-6|TRBV23-1
CASTRGANNSPLHF
TGCGCCAGCACTCGGGGTGCGAATAATTCACCCCTCCACTTT
>TRBD2|.|TRBJ2-7|TRBV4-2
CASSQDLGLAEGRYF
TGTGCCAGCAGCCAAGATCTGGGACTAGCGGAAGGCCGATACTTC
>TRBD2|.|TRBJ2-5|TRBV7-8
CASSLGTSGKTQETQYF
TGTGCCAGCAGCTTAGGGACTAGCGGGAAGACCCAAGAGACCCAGTACTTC
>TRBD1|.|TRBJ2-1|TRBV25-1
CASSAPTGGFDNEQFF
TGTGCCAGCAGTGCACCAACAGGGGGTTTCGACAATGAGCAGTTCTTC
>TRBD1|once|TRBJ2-5|TRBV5-1
CASSLVGTGVQETQYF
TGCGCCAGCAGCTTGGTAGGGACAGGGGTTCAAGAGACCCAGTACTTC
>TRBD2|.|TRBJ2-3|TRBV28
CASSLLTSGIARDTQYF
TGTGCCAGCAGTTTATTGACTAGCGGGATCGCAAGAGATACGCAGTATTTT
>TRBD1|.|TRBJ2-2|TRBV9
CASSRGQITGELFF
TGTGCCAGCAGCCGGGGACAGATCACCGGGGAGCTGTTTTTT
>TRBD1|.|TRBJ2-2|TRBV28
CASRETGFDTGELFF
TGTGCCAGCAGGGAGACAGGGTTCGACACCGGGGAGCTGTTTTTT
>TRBD2|.|TRBJ2-1|TRBV28
CASSLRVGAGGPREQFF
TGTGCCAGCAGTTTACGGGTTGGAGCGGGAGGGCCGAGGGAGCAGTTCTTC
>TRBD2|.|TRBJ2-1|TRBV6-2/TRBV6-3
CASSYSSASGEGDEQFF
TGTGCCAGCAGTTACTCGAGCGCTAGCGGGGAGGGGGATGAGCAGTTCTTC
>TRBD1|.|TRBJ1-5|TRBV18
CASSQQGAYQPQHF
TGTGCCAGCTCACAACAGGGGGCGTATCAGCCCCAGCATTTT
>TRBD1|.|TRBJ2-1|TRBV6-5
CASSLDRGQNEQFF
TGTGCCAGCAGTTTGGACAGGGGGCAAAATGAGCAGTTCTTC
>.|.|TRBJ2-1|TRBV12-3/TRBV12-4
CASSFGSHNEQFF
TGTGCCAGCAGTTTCGGTAGTCACAATGAGCAGTTCTTC
>TRBD1|.|TRBJ1-6|TRBV20-1
CSASPGQGSPLHF
TGCAGTGCTAGTCCGGGACAGGGTTCACCCCTCCACTTT
>.|.|TRBJ1-6|TRBV6-6
CASSYQASDNSPLHF
TGTGCCAGCAGTTATCAGGCCTCGGATAATTCACCCCTCCACTTT
>TRBD1|.|TRBJ2-2|TRBV5-1
CASSSGQRNTGELFF
TGCGCCAGCAGCTCGGGACAGAGGAACACCGGGGAGCTGTTTTTT
>.|.|TRBJ2-3|TRBV18
CASSPPNPGGTQYF
TGTGCCAGCTCACCACCGAATCCAGGAGGTACGCAGTATTTT
>.|.|TRBJ1-6|TRBV6-1
CASSDRVKDSPLHF
TGTGCCAGCAGTGATCGGGTAAAGGATTCACCCCTCCACTTT
>TRBD2|.|TRBJ2-7|TRBV29-1
CSVESGRGNEQYF
TGCAGCGTTGAGAGCGGGAGGGGGAACGAGCAGTACTTC
>TRBD1|.|TRBJ1-2|TRBV6-6
CASSYTRQGPNYGYTF
TGTGCCAGCAGTTACACGAGACAGGGACCCAACTATGGCTACACCTTC
>.|.|TRBJ2-2|TRBV3-1/TRBV3-2
CASSRTPGELFF
TGTGCCAGCAGCCGGACACCGGGGGAGCTGTTTTTT
>TRBD2|once|TRBJ2-1|TRBV15
CATSRGSITSGINEQFF
TGTGCCACCAGCAGAGGATCTATCACTAGCGGGATCAATGAGCAGTTCTTC
>.|.|TRBJ2-3|TRBV24-1
CATSDSPEEGRDTQYF
TGTGCCACCAGTGATTCCCCCGAGGAGGGGCGAGATACGCAGTATTTT
>TRBD1|.|TRBJ1-1|TRBV18
CASSPTGGTEAFF
TGTGCCAGCTCACCCACAGGGGGCACTGAAGCTTTCTTT
>TRBD1|.|TRBJ2-3|TRBV19
CASTLGQGAADTQYF
TGTGCCAGTACTCTGGGACAGGGGGCAGCAGATACGCAGTATTTT
>TRBD1|.|TRBJ1-5|TRBV29-1
CSVRTGNNQPQHF
TGCAGCGTACGGACAGGGAACAATCAGCCCCAGCATTTT
>.|.|TRBJ1-6|TRBV11-2
CASRTRVGILNSPLHF
TGTGCCAGCCGAACCAGGGTGGGGATCTTAAATTCACCCCTCCACTTT
>TRBD1|.|TRBJ1-5|TRBV5-1
CASSWTGEAQPQHF
TGCGCCAGCAGCTGGACAGGTGAGGCCCAGCCCCAGCATTTT
>.|.|TRBJ2-1|TRBV28
CASSLSGRREQFF
TGTGCCAGCAGTTTATCCGGTAGGCGGGAGCAGTTCTTC
>.|.|TRBJ1-5|TRBV4-2
CASSQEAGRTLSNQPQHF
TGTGCCAGCAGCCAAGAGGCGGGCAGGACTCTTAGCAATCAGCCCCAGCATTTT
>.|.|TRBJ2-1|TRBV21-1
CASSKVSGAGSGLFYNEQFF
TGTGCCAGCAGCAAAGTTAGCGGGGCTGGGAGTGGACTCTTCTACAATGAGCAGTTCTTC
>TRBD2|.|TRBJ2-7|TRBV2
CASSSGLAAYEQYF
TGTGCCAGCAGTTCCGGACTAGCGGCCTACGAGCAGTACTTC
>.|.|TRBJ2-7|TRBV5-1
CASSLATTSHKREYF
TGCGCCAGCAGCTTGGCCACTACTAGCCACAAAAGGGAGTACTTC
>.|.|TRBJ2-6|TRBV27
CASSSLASPGANVLTF
TGTGCCAGCAGTTCCCTCGCGAGCCCCGGGGCCAACGTCCTGACTTTC
>.|.|TRBJ2-7|TRBV5-1
CASSRNSLGSYEQYF
TGCGCCAGCAGCCGTAATAGCCTGGGCTCCTACGAGCAGTACTTC
>TRBD1|.|TRBJ1-1|TRBV19
CASSPYRGTNTEAFF
TGTGCCAGTAGTCCCTACAGGGGCACGAACACTGAAGCTTTCTTT
>TRBD2|.|TRBJ2-1|TRBV6-5
CASSYDTALADNEQFF
TGTGCCAGCAGTTACGACACGGCCCTAGCGGACAATGAGCAGTTCTTC
>.|.|TRBJ2-3|TRBV7-9
CASSLLSTDTQYF
TGTGCCAGCAGCTTACTTAGCACAGATACGCAGTATTTT